These T cell receptor beta chains were read from a single sample in a study of beta chain features in type 1 diabetes. Sequencing used immunoSEQ multiplex PCR; TCRdb keeps in-frame clones, though not all of them. The table lists under 350,000 clones, around 7.8% of them singletons. Specimen: central memory CD4+ T cells from blood. The source is a woman between 18 and 30 years old in good health. Each CDR3 is given with its conserved first and last residue. The order of the fields is CDR3 protein, V gene, J gene.

CATSTNNRQRITGELFF	TRBV15	TRBJ2-2
CASSANLLGGESPLHF	TRBV27	TRBJ1-6
CASSLGTGPYNEQFF	TRBV7-8	TRBJ2-1
CSARPYEQFF	TRBV20-1	TRBJ2-1
CASSYTKDQPQHF	TRBV6-6	TRBJ1-5
CASSLTEGYTF	TRBV7-2	TRBJ1-2
CASSLRQQMNTEAFF	TRBV19	TRBJ1-1
CASSFRRDFQETQYF	TRBV5-6	TRBJ2-5
CASSIGTSGTDTQYF	TRBV7-9	TRBJ2-3
CASSRQGGDQPQHF	TRBV9	TRBJ1-5
CASSPEGGGTEAFF	TRBV2	TRBJ1-1
CASSQGQAVGYTF	TRBV18	TRBJ1-2
CASSPSQEQYF	TRBV18	TRBJ2-7
CASSLPAGTGELFF	TRBV7-2	TRBJ2-2
CASSQDSDFYNEQFF	TRBV4-2	TRBJ2-1
CASSQPRKSVYNSPLHF	TRBV4-1	TRBJ1-6